This T cell receptor beta chain was sequenced for a study of T-cell memory formation after mild COVID-19. In TCRdb, the 5' RACE reads were re-called with MiXCR into one record per CDR3 protein. The profile shows some 350,000 distinct CDR3 sequences, over 10% of them singletons. This clonotype was seen many times. In germline, CDR1 is SQVTM, CDR2 ANQGSEA. CDR3 size: 13 residues. The V gene lost 6 bases and the J gene lost 0 bases, with 11 bases spanning the gap. The sequence was collected from a young man who had mild COVID-19 (a few samples of this study predate the infection). Cell type and time point are not known. Sample: PBMCs or a T cell subset sorted from them (not recorded which). The rearrangement joins TRBV29-1 to TRBJ2-5; unclear D gene. Here the CDR3 DNA reads TGCAGCGTCCTTCCCTGGGACCAAGAGACCCAGTACTTC. It specifies CSVLPWDQETQYF.